The 13 T cell receptor beta chains presented below share a single source sample, sequenced in a study of identical twins. Each CDR3 protein gets one entry after TCRdb re-called the 5' RACE reads with MiXCR. The profile shows some 230,000 distinct CDR3 sequences, 6% to 7% of them singletons. This same sample was also part of a study on T cells expressing NK-cell markers.

What was sequenced was CD8+ T cells sorted from blood. The receptors shown here come from a woman under 30 in good health.

This clonotype came up a few times. The V and J genes are TRBV9 and TRBJ2-1, with TRBD2 matching 9 bases. V shed 0 bases and J 4 bases; nucleotides not matched to a gene: 5. CDR3 size: 16 residues. The germline V gene encodes CDR1 SGDLS and CDR2 YYNGEE. In DNA form, the CDR3 reads TGTGCCAGCAGCGTAGTTAGCGGGGGTTCTTACAATGAGCAGTTCTTC. Its protein is CASSVVSGGSYNEQFF.

This clonotype was detected many times. The J gene is TRBJ2-5, the V gene TRBV12-3 or TRBV12-4, with D perhaps matching TRBD2 (7 bases). Trimming cost V 0 bases and J 4 bases, with 12 bases left between them. The CDR3 is 15 amino acids. The CDR3 loop reads CASSLARGGAETQYF. The DNA for the CDR3 is TGTGCCAGCAGTTTAGCGCGCGGGGGCGCAGAGACCCAGTACTTC.

This clonotype was detected ten times or more. The V call is TRBV14, the J call TRBJ1-2; weak D call: TRBD1 (6 bases). The germline V gene has CDR1 SGHDN and CDR2 FVKESK. The CDR3 runs 14 residues. Trimming shortened V by 2 bases and J by 4 bases, and 11 bases separated the two germline ends. CDR3 protein: CASSQTGTGYGYTF. CDR3 coding DNA: TGTGCCAGCAGCCAAACAGGGACCGGCTATGGCTACACCTTC.

This clonotype was seen many times. The rearrangement joins TRBV9 to TRBJ2-1; D perhaps matches TRBD2 (7 bases). Germline V lookup: CDR1 SGDLS, CDR2 YYNGEE. This CDR3 region has 15 residues. V gave up 4 bases and J gave up 5 bases, with 16 bases separating them. The CDR3 reads CASSLSGGPHNEQFF. The DNA of the CDR3 is TGTGCCAGCAGCCTATCCGGGGGGCCCCACAATGAGCAGTTCTTC.

This clonotype turned up a few times. This rearrangement joins TRBV12-3 or TRBV12-4 to TRBJ2-1; D unresolved. V was pared by 6 bases and J by 0 bases, with 15 bases between. The CDR3 is 16 residues long. CDR3 amino acids: CASSRYAASSYNEQFF. The CDR3 DNA is TGTGCCAGCAGCAGGTACGCCGCTAGCTCCTACAATGAGCAGTTCTTC.

The table lists this clonotype with many counts. CDR3 loop: CASSLGQGSYNEQFF. The CDR3 DNA follows: TGCGCCAGCAGCTTGGGCCAGGGGTCCTACAATGAGCAGTTCTTC. The V and J genes are TRBV5-1 and TRBJ2-1; D is possibly TRBD1 (6 bases). Trimming cost V 0 bases and J 1 base, with 8 bases left between them. CDR1 and CDR2 (germline): SGHRS, YFSETQ. The CDR3 is made up of 15 amino acids.

This clonotype was detected a few times. This sequence joins TRBV20-1 and TRBJ2-5, with a weak D call TRBD1 (6 bases). V lost 0 bases and J lost 0, with 14 bases in between. Germline V gene data show CDR1 as DFQATT and CDR2 as SNEGSKA (reference sequence). This CDR3 contains 16 residues. CDR3 DNA sequence: TGCAGTGCTAGAGATCAATTCCGGACAGACCAAGAGACCCAGTACTTC. It is translated as CSARDQFRTDQETQYF.

V usage is TRBV12-3 or TRBV12-4 and J usage is TRBJ1-1, with D uncertain. This CDR3 has 13 amino acids. V was clipped by 1 base and J by 8 bases, with 11 bases between them. As DNA, the CDR3 is TGTGCCAGCAGTTTAGTCAACGGCCCCGAAGCTTTCTTT. It codes for CASSLVNGPEAFF.

This clonotype was observed at least ten times. The CDR3: CASSYVENTEAFF. CDR3 DNA sequence: TGTGCCAGCAGTTACGTGGAGAACACTGAAGCTTTCTTT. This chain uses TRBV6-2 or TRBV6-3 with TRBJ1-1; D unclear. CDR1 MNHEY and CDR2 SVGEGT come from the germline V gene. The CDR3 has 13 residues. Trimming shortened V by 2 bases and J by 1 base, and 5 bases separated the two germline ends.

J is TRBJ2-1 and V is TRBV6-4; TRBD2 agrees at 12 bases. Germline CDR1 MRHNA, CDR2 SNTAGT. CDR3 length: 16 amino acids. With 0 bases clipped from V and 6 bases from J, the junction kept 3 bases outside the gene matches. CDR3 nucleotide sequence: TGTGCCAGCAGTGACTCGACTAGCGGGAGCGTCAATGAGCAGTTCTTC. Its translation: CASSDSTSGSVNEQFF.

This clonotype was seen a handful of times. The chain recombines TRBV6-5 with TRBJ1-5; D is unresolved. Per the germline V gene, CDR1 is MNHEY and CDR2 is SVGAGI. V was cut by 2 bases and J by 0 bases, with 8 bases left in between. The CDR3 loop spans 15 amino acids. The CDR3 sequence is CASSYLDVSNQPQHF. The CDR3 DNA sequence: TGTGCCAGCAGTTACCTGGACGTTAGCAATCAGCCCCAGCATTTT.

The rearrangement links TRBV5-1 to TRBJ2-4; 8 nucleotides match TRBD1. Germline CDR1 reads SGHRS; CDR2 reads YFSETQ. J gave up 4 bases and V 0 bases, and 12 bases lay outside the gene matches. The CDR3 consists of 18 residues. CDR3 sequence reads: CASSLAILKTGAKNIQYF. CDR3 sequence (DNA): TGCGCCAGCAGCTTGGCTATACTAAAGACAGGGGCAAAAAACATTCAGTACTTC.

Many counts were recorded for this clonotype. The chain combines TRBV12-3 or TRBV12-4 with TRBJ1-3, with D hard to call. The CDR3 covers 15 residues. Trimming shortened V by 5 bases and J by 0 bases, and 11 bases separated the two germline ends. CDR3 in DNA: TGTGCCAGCAGTAAAGGCGCTAACTCTGGAAACACCATATATTTT. It translates to CASSKGANSGNTIYF.